This T cell receptor (beta chain) was recorded in a study of T cell responses to AZD1222 COVID-19 vaccine. Overall study results and limits: The donor cohort was predominantly white British with a female majority, and clonal diversity may have been underestimated. Spike was spanned by vaccine-associated CD4 TCRs, with dominance at 160-218 and 743-854. Baseline serostatus was positive in only a handful of AZD1222 recipients.

Some clones are missing from TCRdb's copy, which holds only in-frame ones; the method was immunoSEQ multiplex PCR. The sample holds about 150,000 clones, around 86% seen once. V gave up 6 bases and J gave up 5 bases, with 13 bases separating them. There are 13 residues in the CDR3. Germline CDR1 KGHSH, CDR2 LQKENI. This clone was recorded once. Its antigen is still unknown. This TCR was recovered from an adult in good health. V gene TRBV18 combines with J gene TRBJ1-2; possibly TRBD1 for D (5 bases). The input for sequencing was peripheral blood, taken on day 0 of MenACWY control vaccination. CDR3 in amino acids: CASSLGTVYGYTF. The CDR3 coding sequence is TGTGCCAGCTCCCTCGGGACGGTTTATGGCTACACCTTC.